Below are 27 T cell receptor beta chains sequenced from a single sample in a study of blood T cells in healthy people across ages. PCR was performed a second time for roughly 7 to 12 cycles using a sample-barcoded 5' primer and a J-beta primer mix. MiXCR was run by TCRdb on the 5' RACE reads, yielding one entry per CDR3 protein. The top ten clones hold about 2.9% of a sample with around 800,000 distinct CDR3 sequences, 20% to 30% of them seen once. These sequences were also reported in another study, on T cells of mothers and their children.

Sequencing was performed on blood. The receptors stem from a boy younger than 18 in good health.

The chain combines TRBV29-1 with TRBJ1-2; D not certain. Trimming stripped 1 base from V and 7 bases from J, with 13 bases between. Germline-derived CDR1 and CDR2 are SQVTM and ANQGSEA. The CDR3 sequence is 13 residues long. The CDR3 sequence is CSVEGYPPGGYTF. The CDR3 bases are TGCAGCGTTGAAGGATATCCCCCGGGTGGCTACACCTTC.

For the CDR3, the DNA is TGTGCCAGCAGCGTCGCGGGGGAGGCAGGGCTGTACGAGCAGTACTTC. It codes for CASSVAGEAGLYEQYF. This chain links TRBV9 with TRBJ2-7; 7 nucleotides align to TRBD2. CDR1 and CDR2 from the germline V gene are SGDLS and YYNGEE. This CDR3 contains 16 residues. Germline trimming cut 2 bases from V and 4 bases from J; bases unmatched to any gene: 12. The full variable domain, with the rest looked up from reference TRBV9 and TRBJ2-7, is DSGVTQTPKHLITATGQRVTLRCSPRSGDLSVYWYQQSLDQGLQFLIQYYNGEERAKGNILERFSAQQFPDLHSELNLSSLELGDSALYFCASSVAGEAGLYEQYFGPGTRLTVT.

This clonotype was counted once. V is TRBV20-1 and J is TRBJ2-3; 8 bases fit TRBD2. The CDR3 covers 15 residues. Losses at the gene ends were 5 bases for V and 2 bases for J; bases not matched to a gene: 9. From germline, CDR1 is DFQATT and CDR2 SNEGSKA (reference sequence). The CDR3 loop reads CSASERGRHTDTQYF. The CDR3 region has the DNA TGCAGTGCTTCCGAGCGGGGGAGACACACAGATACGCAGTATTTT.

CDR3 region: CASSLDRSGEQFF. The DNA of the CDR3 is TGTGCCAGCAGCTTAGATAGGAGTGGTGAGCAGTTCTTC. The chain uses TRBV11-3 and TRBJ2-1, with D unclear. The V gene lost 0 bases and the J gene lost 9 bases, with 9 bases spanning the gap. The germline CDR1 and CDR2 sequences are SGHNT and YENEEA. The CDR3 extends over 13 amino acids. Variable domain in full (rest from reference TRBV11-3 and TRBJ2-1): EAGVVQSPRYKIIEKKQPVAFWCNPISGHNTLYWYLQNLGQGPELLIRYENEEAVDDSQLPKDRFSAERLKGVDSTLKIQPAELGDSAVYLCASSLDRSGEQFFGPGTRLTVL.

This clonotype was recorded a few times. The rearrangement joins TRBV2 to TRBJ2-6; a possible D gene is TRBD2 (6 bases). Germline V gives CDR1 SNHLY, CDR2 FYNNEI. CDR3 length: 15 residues. V was pared by 4 bases and J by 0 bases, with 7 bases between. The CDR3 is CASSGEVSGANVLTF. In nucleotides, the CDR3 is TGTGCCAGCAGTGGGGAGGTCTCTGGGGCCAACGTCCTGACTTTC.

The V and J genes are TRBV10-3 and TRBJ2-3; no clear D gene. Germline values: CDR1 ENHRY, CDR2 SYGVKD. Deletions cut 2 bases from V and 0 bases from J, with 15 bases between. CDR3 length: 17 residues. The CDR3 sequence is CAISEDRPPVSTDTQYF. The CDR3 nucleotides are TGTGCCATCAGTGAGGATCGGCCGCCAGTAAGCACAGATACGCAGTATTTT.

This clonotype came up a few times. This chain joins TRBV29-1 and TRBJ1-1; D is unresolved. Trimming pared 6 bases from V and 4 bases from J, leaving 12 bases between. CDR3 size: 12 residues. Looked up from germline, CDR1 is SQVTM and CDR2 is ANQGSEA. In DNA, the CDR3 is TGCAGCGTAATAGGGTTTTTCACTGAAGCTTTCTTT. This gives the protein CSVIGFFTEAFF.

In its sample, this clonotype was seen a few times. V gene TRBV29-1 combines with J gene TRBJ2-7, with D maybe TRBD1 (5 bases). This CDR3 region has 13 residues. The germline CDR1 and CDR2 sequences are SQVTM and ANQGSEA. Trimming left V 5 bases short and J 0 bases short, with 11 bases between. CDR3 sequence (DNA): TGCAGCGTTCAAGGGGCCAGCTCCTACGAGCAGTACTTC. The encoded protein is CSVQGASSYEQYF.

This CDR3 reads CASSDGTSGNTGELFF. For the CDR3, the DNA is TGTGCCAGCAGCGACGGGACTAGCGGGAACACCGGGGAGCTGTTTTTT. V is TRBV9 and J is TRBJ2-2, with 11 bases matching TRBD2. The V gene end was trimmed by 3 bases and the J gene end by 1 base; junction bases not matched to a gene: 2. Germline CDR1 reads SGDLS; CDR2 reads YYNGEE. This CDR3 spans 16 amino acids.

The V call is TRBV27, the J call TRBJ1-4, with TRBD1 as a possible D gene (6 bases). The CDR3 is made up of 22 amino acids. Germline-derived CDR1 and CDR2 are MNHEY and SMNVEV (reference sequence). Trimming cost V 6 bases and J 0 bases, with 32 bases left between them. The CDR3 protein is CASRPARVVEQGRFATNEKLFF. The DNA of the CDR3 is TGTGCCAGCAGGCCAGCAAGGGTGGTCGAACAGGGAAGGTTTGCAACTAATGAAAAACTGTTTTTT.

This chain joins TRBV3-1 and TRBJ1-2, with D uncertain. V gave up 6 bases and J gave up 4 bases, with 12 bases separating them. CDR1 and CDR2 (germline): LGHDT, YNNKEL (reference sequence). The CDR3 runs to 13 residues. The CDR3 protein is CASRSSGAYGYTF. The CDR3 DNA follows: TGTGCCAGCAGATCGAGCGGCGCCTATGGCTACACCTTC.

The chain combines TRBV6-5 with TRBJ2-1, with D maybe TRBD2 (5 bases). The CDR3 is made up of 15 amino acids. The germline V gene encodes CDR1 MNHEY and CDR2 SVGAGI. Trimming took 0 bases from V and 6 from J, leaving 12 bases between them. The CDR3 loop reads CASSYSGIRANEQFF. The CDR3 region has the DNA TGTGCCAGCAGTTACTCCGGGATTAGGGCCAATGAGCAGTTCTTC.

This clonotype was seen more than once but under ten times. This chain links TRBV7-9 with TRBJ2-2; D unclear. The CDR3 runs to 16 residues. Trimming took off 5 bases at V and 2 bases at J, with 15 bases between the two ends. Germline loops: CDR1 SEHNR, CDR2 FQNEAQ (reference sequence). CDR3 nucleotides: TGTGCCAGCAGCCCGAAGGGTCAAGGAAACACCGGGGAGCTGTTTTTT. It encodes CASSPKGQGNTGELFF.

This chain links TRBV5-1 with TRBJ1-5; D is uncertain. Germline values: CDR1 SGHRS, CDR2 YFSETQ. V was pared by 4 bases and J by 5 bases, with 10 bases between. The CDR3 covers 13 residues. In nucleotides, the CDR3 is TGCGCCAGCAGCAGAGGGATCGATCAGCCCCAGCATTTT. It translates to CASSRGIDQPQHF.

About this clonotype: One junction end does not reproduce the germline sequence, and a read error may be involved. V gene TRBV11-2 combines with J gene TRBJ2-1; TRBD1 might be the D (7 bases). This CDR3 has 16 amino acids. Germline CDR1 and CDR2: SGHAT and FQNNGV. CDR3: CAGSQGGQVSYNEQFF. The CDR3 DNA reads TGTGCCGGCAGCCAGGGAGGACAGGTCTCCTACAACGAGCAGTTCTTC.

This clonotype was seen more than once but under ten times. The V gene is TRBV19, the J gene TRBJ1-4, with 7 bases matching TRBD1. CDR1 is LNHDA and CDR2 is SQIVND in the germline V gene (reference sequence). This CDR3 has 14 residues. After removal of 5 bases from V and 4 bases from J, the junction contained 4 bases not matched to a gene. The CDR3 DNA sequence: TGTGCCAGTAGTCCACAGGGGTATAATGAAAAACTGTTTTTT. Its protein is CASSPQGYNEKLFF.

The rearrangement links TRBV3-1 to TRBJ2-2; the D is unclear. Germline lookup yields CDR1 LGHDT and CDR2 YNNKEL (reference sequence). The CDR3 has 15 amino acids. With 1 base removed from V and 6 bases from J, the gap between germline ends came to 12 bases. This CDR3 is CASSQVIGRPGELFF. The CDR3, as DNA: TGTGCCAGCAGCCAAGTTATCGGACGGCCCGGGGAGCTGTTTTTT.

This rearrangement joins TRBV7-6 to TRBJ2-5; D perhaps matches TRBD1 (6 bases). Trimming took off 5 bases at V and 2 bases at J, with 18 bases between the two ends. Germline assignment: CDR1 SGHVS and CDR2 FNYEAQ. This CDR3 has 16 residues. CDR3 residues: CASSTPSGTPQETQYF. The DNA of the CDR3 is TGTGCCAGCAGCACACCTTCCGGGACACCTCAAGAGACCCAGTACTTC.

A few counts support this clonotype. The chain has TRBV4-1 and TRBJ1-5, with a possible D match to TRBD1 (6 bases). The V end was cut by 3 bases, the J end by 9 bases, with 21 bases between. The CDR3 is 16 amino acids. Germline V lookup: CDR1 MGHRA, CDR2 YSYEKL. The DNA for the CDR3 is TGCGCCAGCAGCCAGGGAGGGGGTGCCAATAATATGCCCCAGCATTTT. Residues: CASSQGGGANNMPQHF.

There are a few counts of this clonotype. J is TRBJ2-2 and V is TRBV24-1; 14 bases line up with TRBD2. V shed 1 base, J shed 6 bases, and the junction held 3 bases outside the gene matches. Germline lookup yields CDR1 KGHDR and CDR2 SFDVKD. CDR3 size: 17 residues. Here the CDR3 DNA reads TGTGCCACCAGTGATTTCGGACTAGCGGGGGGTCCCGGGGAGCTGTTTTTT. Translation gives CATSDFGLAGGPGELFF.

There are a few counts of this clonotype. CDR3 coding DNA: TGTGCCAGCAGCTTGGAGCAGGGGCGAAGGTACGAGCAGTACTTC. Its protein product is CASSLEQGRRYEQYF. This chain uses TRBV5-5 with TRBJ2-7; a weak D match, TRBD1 (6 bases). The CDR3 runs 15 residues. Germline V gives CDR1 SGHKS, CDR2 YYEKEE (reference sequence). The V gene lost 0 bases and the J gene lost 4 bases, with 14 bases spanning the gap.

This clonotype was seen more than once but under ten times. Germline is not matched at one junction end, which may reflect a read error. The chain carries TRBV12-3 or TRBV12-4 and TRBJ1-6; TRBD1 might be the D (6 bases). The CDR3 spans 12 residues. CDR3 region: CVSRTSRGPLHF. CDR3 nucleotide sequence: TGTGTCAGCAGGACCTCTAGGGGGCCCCTCCACTTT.

This clonotype turned up a few times. The genes are TRBV6-5 and TRBJ1-2; no clear D gene. The CDR3 length is 16 residues. CDR1 MNHEY and CDR2 SVGAGI come from the germline V gene. V lost 0 bases and J lost 3, with 14 bases in between. Here the CDR3 reads CASSYSGLDGYYGYTF. The CDR3 DNA reads TGTGCCAGCAGTTACTCGGGGTTGGACGGCTACTATGGCTACACCTTC.

Of note for this clonotype: One end of the junction varies from germline; a read error may be responsible. The chain employs TRBV4-2 and TRBJ2-1; 8 bases line up with TRBD1. This CDR3 region has 14 residues. Per the germline V gene, CDR1 is LGHNA and CDR2 is YNFKEQ. CDR3 residues: CASSLGLGQDEQCF. The CDR3 DNA reads TGTGCCAGCAGCCTGGGGCTGGGACAGGACGAGCAGTGCTTC.

The V call is TRBV6-5, the J call TRBJ2-1; possible D gene TRBD1, 6 bases. V was shortened by 5 bases and J by 10 bases, with 12 bases between the two germline ends. CDR1 and CDR2 (germline): MNHEY, SVGAGI. This CDR3 spans 12 amino acids. In DNA, the CDR3 is TGTGCCAGCAGTCGTTCAGGGGCCGAGCAGTTCTTC. This codes for CASSRSGAEQFF.

CDR3 nucleotide sequence: TGCAGTGCTCTGACTAGCGGGGGGGCCGGAGAGACCCAGTACTTC. It specifies CSALTSGGAGETQYF. The J gene is TRBJ2-5, the V gene TRBV20-1, with 14 bases matching TRBD2. The CDR3 sequence is 15 residues long. Germline V gene data show CDR1 as DFQATT and CDR2 as SNEGSKA (reference sequence). V trimming: 5 bases; J trimming: 4 bases; junction bases outside the gene matches: 6.

This chain connects TRBV29-1 to TRBJ2-4, with D possibly TRBD2 on 6 matching bases. The V gene's germline CDR1 is SQVTM and CDR2 ANQGSEA. This CDR3 region has 16 residues. V was trimmed by 4 bases and J by 3 bases, leaving 19 bases between them. As DNA, the CDR3 is TGCAGCGTTGTCGATAGGAGGGACGGGGTCAAAAACATTCAGTACTTC. Protein: CSVVDRRDGVKNIQYF.